This T cell receptor (beta chain) is drawn from a study of shared clonotypes between healthy human individuals. Study-wide results and limits: In the sorted subsets, rarefaction showed sequencing was incomplete despite large depth.

Comment on this clone: Its antigen is not known. At the DNA level, this CDR3 is encoded by other sequences in the same sample as well.

Healthy and HIV-negative, the adult donors had no recent acute infections or vaccinations. As handled by the study authors: With immunoSEQ giving junction-only sequences and no quality scores, filtering differed. Libraries were prepared by immunoSEQ multiplex PCR; TCRdb keeps only in-frame clonotypes and omits some of them. The DNA was the basis for D and trimming; V, J and clone size are from that table. The profile shows a few hundred thousand clones, roughly 97% of them singletons. V was trimmed by 3 bases and J by 1 base, leaving 9 bases between them. This CDR3 is 14 amino acids long. Looked up from germline, CDR1 is SGHRS and CDR2 is YFSETQ.

The specimen sequenced was naive CD4+ T cells sorted from blood. Regarding subset: CD45RA+ positively selected. The rearrangement links TRBV5-1 to TRBJ2-3, with D possibly TRBD2 on 5 matching bases. The receptor was derived from a woman under 40 in good health. CDR3 nucleotides: TGCGCCAGCAGCTGGGGAGCTGGCACAGATACGCAGTATTTT. This encodes CASSWGAGTDTQYF.